Shown below are 28 T cell receptor beta chains from a single sample sequenced in a study of beta chain features in type 1 diabetes. Study-wide results and limits: Type 1 diabetes patients had TCRB CDR3s that were shorter (moderately but significantly so) in all four CD4+ subsets.

For these receptors, no antigen is known. Reverse transcribing all isolated RNA meant expressed TCRB transcripts were sequenced. Method: immunoSEQ multiplex PCR; TCRdb's copy keeps in-frame clones and lacks some. The repertoire holds hundreds of thousands of clones, with over 11% as singletons. The sequencing sample was made of naive CD4+ T cells from blood. The receptors shown here come from a man aged 18-30 years with type 1 diabetes.

This chain uses TRBV6-1 with TRBJ2-1; tentative D call: TRBD2 (6 bases). Germline CDR1 reads MNHNS; CDR2 reads SASEGT. The CDR3 consists of 15 residues. V was cut by 6 bases and J by 2 bases, with 14 bases left in between. The CDR3 region has the DNA TGTGCCAGCAGGGAGCGGAGGGATCCCTACAATGAGCAGTTCTTC. Translation gives CASRERRDPYNEQFF.

This chain links TRBV6-4 with TRBJ2-3; D might be TRBD2 (6 bases). This CDR3 has 14 amino acids. Per the germline V gene, CDR1 is MRHNA and CDR2 is SNTAGT. The ends were cut back, 5 bases at V and 5 bases at J, with 14 bases in the middle. CDR3 DNA: TGTGCCAGCAGTCACCTCGAGGGAGGAGATACGCAGTATTTT. It codes for CASSHLEGGDTQYF.

The CDR3 DNA is TGTGCCAGCAGCCTGGGACTAGAGTCGTGGGAGCTGTTTTTT. Translating gives CASSLGLESWELFF. This sequence joins TRBV5-6 and TRBJ2-2; 8 bases fit TRBD2. Unmatched junction bases numbered 8, after V lost 4 bases and J lost 9 bases. This CDR3 comprises 14 residues. Germline V gives CDR1 SGHDT, CDR2 YYEEEE.

This clone was seen repeatedly, ten times or more. The V gene is TRBV7-9, the J gene TRBJ1-5; 10 bases match TRBD1. Germline V gives CDR1 SEHNR, CDR2 FQNEAQ (reference sequence). Trimming took 5 bases from V and 4 from J; bases not matched to a gene: 5. The CDR3 length is 15 residues. CDR3 coding DNA: TGTGCCAGCAGCCCCGGGACAGGGGCTAATCAGCCCCAGCATTTT. As protein: CASSPGTGANQPQHF.

This clone was observed a few times. V is TRBV2 and J is TRBJ1-3; D is undetermined. Trimming took 6 bases from V and 0 from J, leaving 12 bases between them. CDR1 is SNHLY and CDR2 is FYNNEI in the germline V gene. The CDR3 is 15 amino acids. The CDR3, as DNA: TGTGCCAGCAGCGCGGAGGGAAGCTCTGGAAACACCATATATTTT. It codes for CASSAEGSSGNTIYF.

This chain connects TRBV5-1 to TRBJ2-3; 12 bases fit TRBD2. CDR3 length equals 16 residues. CDR1 and CDR2 (germline): SGHRS, YFSETQ. V trimming: 4 bases; J trimming: 2 bases; junction bases outside the gene matches: 5. CDR3 residues: CASSPGLAGTTDTQYF. CDR3 in DNA: TGCGCCAGCAGCCCCGGACTAGCGGGAACCACAGATACGCAGTATTTT.

V gene TRBV18 combines with J gene TRBJ2-7; perhaps TRBD2 as D (5 bases). This CDR3 region has 18 residues. V was pared by 3 bases and J by 0 bases, with 21 bases between. The germline gives CDR1 KGHSH, CDR2 LQKENI. CDR3 bases: TGTGCCAGCTCACCGGATGACCGGAGGTCGGGTAGCTCCTACGAGCAGTACTTC. This gives the protein CASSPDDRRSGSSYEQYF. Using reference TRBV18 and TRBJ2-7 for the parts outside the CDR3, the full variable domain is NAGVMQNPRHLVRRRGQEARLRCSPMKGHSHVYWYRQLPEEGLKFMVYLQKENIIDESGMPKERFSAEFPKEGPSILRIQQVVRGDSAAYFCASSPDDRRSGSSYEQYFGPGTRLTVT.

Concerning this clone itself: This sample also contains other DNA sequences that code for the same CDR3. The chain uses TRBV9 and TRBJ1-5, with D unresolved. The CDR3 is 15 residues long. The germline CDR1 and CDR2 sequences are SGDLS and YYNGEE. Trimming cost V 0 bases and J 0 bases, with 7 bases left between them. CDR3: CASSVGANSNQPQHF. The CDR3 DNA is TGTGCCAGCAGCGTAGGCGCGAATAGCAATCAGCCCCAGCATTTT.

Of note for this clone: Within the sample, other DNA sequences also encode this same CDR3. V is TRBV29-1 and J is TRBJ2-3; 9 nucleotides align to TRBD2. V dropped 5 bases and J dropped 0; count of bases not matched to a gene: 3. The CDR3 has 14 residues. Germline V gene lookup returns CDR1 SQVTM and CDR2 ANQGSEA. CDR3 sequence reads: CSVLAGGSTDTQYF. The CDR3 DNA sequence: TGCAGCGTTTTGGCGGGGGGGAGCACAGATACGCAGTATTTT.

This clone was counted a few times. The rearrangement uses TRBV23-1 and TRBJ2-2, with 9 bases identical to TRBD1. TRBV23-1 is labeled an ORF, and its function is uncertain. CDR3 length: 18 residues. With 4 bases clipped from V and 5 bases from J, the junction kept 14 bases outside the gene matches. The CDR3 region is CASSPAARGQGQTGELFF. CDR3 DNA: TGCGCCAGCAGTCCGGCCGCTCGAGGACAGGGGCAAACCGGGGAGCTGTTTTTT.

The chain carries TRBV30 and TRBJ1-1; a weak D match, TRBD1 (6 bases). Trimming took off 3 bases at V and 5 bases at J, with 19 bases between the two ends. The CDR3 consists of 15 residues. The germline V gene encodes CDR1 GTSNPN and CDR2 SVGIG (reference sequence). In DNA form, the CDR3 reads TGTGCCTGGAGAGATTTAGGGAGGGGGGTAACTGAAGCTTTCTTT. It translates to CAWRDLGRGVTEAFF.

DNA of the CDR3: TGTGCCATCAGCGACCGAACAGGGGCTGGGCAGCCCCAGCATTTT. Encoded protein: CAISDRTGAGQPQHF. The chain recombines TRBV10-3 with TRBJ1-5; 7 nucleotides agree with TRBD1. Trimming removed 6 bases from V and 7 bases from J; junction bases left unmatched: 12. CDR1 is ENHRY, CDR2 SYGVKD, per germline. This CDR3 has 15 amino acids.

This clone appeared a few times. This chain connects TRBV18 to TRBJ1-1, with D uncertain. The CDR3 is 16 amino acids. Trimming cost V 3 bases and J 5 bases, with 19 bases left between them. The germline V gene has CDR1 KGHSH and CDR2 LQKENI. The CDR3 reads CASSPGPPVLGTEAFF. Here the CDR3 DNA reads TGTGCCAGCTCACCGGGTCCTCCGGTCCTGGGGACTGAAGCTTTCTTT.

This clone was detected a few times. The rearrangement joins TRBV30 to TRBJ2-2, with D perhaps matching TRBD2 (5 bases). The V end was cut by 1 base, the J end by 3 bases, with 9 bases between. Germline-derived CDR1 and CDR2 are GTSNPN and SVGIG (reference sequence). This CDR3 comprises 14 residues. CDR3 in amino acids: CAWSGEGYTGELFF. Here the CDR3 DNA reads TGTGCCTGGAGTGGTGAGGGATACACCGGGGAGCTGTTTTTT.

This clone occurred a few times. This rearrangement joins TRBV7-2 to TRBJ1-2, with 10 bases matching TRBD1. CDR1 is SGHTA, CDR2 FQGNSA, per germline. With 5 bases clipped from V and 5 bases from J, the junction kept 11 bases outside the gene matches. This CDR3 region has 16 residues. In DNA form, the CDR3 reads TGTGCCAGCAGCACATTTACCGGGACAGGGGATTATGGCTACACCTTC. Amino acid sequence: CASSTFTGTGDYGYTF. Full variable domain (rest looked up from reference TRBV7-2 and TRBJ1-2): GAGVSQSPSNKVTEKGKDVELRCDPISGHTALYWYRQSLGQGLEFLIYFQGNSAPDKSGLPSDRFSAERTGGSVSTLTIQRTQQEDSAVYLCASSTFTGTGDYGYTFGSGTRLTVV.

The CDR3 loop reads CAWSLGIGLGLQPQHF. Here the CDR3 DNA reads TGTGCCTGGAGTCTCGGTATCGGCCTCGGGCTCCAGCCCCAGCATTTT. The chain joins TRBV30 to TRBJ1-5; no definite D call. CDR1 GTSNPN and CDR2 SVGIG come from the germline V gene (reference sequence). CDR3 length equals 16 residues. The V end was cut by 2 bases, the J end by 7 bases, with 21 bases between.

The chain links TRBV7-9 to TRBJ2-2; TRBD1 is a possible D gene (6 bases). CDR1 and CDR2 (germline): SEHNR, FQNEAQ (reference sequence). This CDR3 spans 15 amino acids. Deletions cut 4 bases from V and 0 bases from J, with 9 bases between. The CDR3 here is CASSWTAANTGELFF. The CDR3 nucleotides are TGTGCCAGCAGCTGGACAGCAGCGAACACCGGGGAGCTGTTTTTT.

The chain carries TRBV7-3 and TRBJ2-7, with a weak D call TRBD1 (5 bases). Deletions cut 2 bases from V and 6 bases from J, with 5 bases between. The CDR3 consists of 11 residues. Germline V gene lookup returns CDR1 SGHTA and CDR2 FQGTGA. The CDR3 coding sequence is TGTGCCAGCAGCTTAGGGGCCGAGCAGTACTTC. It yields the protein CASSLGAEQYF.

The chain combines TRBV13 with TRBJ2-1, with TRBD2 matching 10 bases. After removal of 2 bases from V and 5 bases from J, the junction contained 9 bases not matched to a gene. The CDR3 consists of 17 residues. Germline V gives CDR1 PRHDT, CDR2 FYEKMQ (reference sequence). The CDR3 loop is CASSLSVRGLADNEQFF. CDR3 coding DNA: TGTGCCAGCAGCTTATCGGTAAGAGGACTAGCGGACAATGAGCAGTTCTTC.

In this sample, this clone turned up a few times. J is TRBJ2-7 and V is TRBV29-1, with D uncertain. This CDR3 is 12 amino acids long. Trimming took off 5 bases at V and 2 bases at J, with 10 bases between the two ends. Germline lookup yields CDR1 SQVTM and CDR2 ANQGSEA. The DNA for the CDR3 is TGCAGCGTTTTTCAGAGCCCCTACGAGCAGTACTTC. It codes for CSVFQSPYEQYF.

The chain combines TRBV19 with TRBJ2-5; 7 positions agree with TRBD1. Losses at the gene ends were 8 bases for V and 1 base for J; bases not matched to a gene: 7. The CDR3 runs 14 residues. CDR1 is LNHDA, CDR2 SQIVND, per germline (reference sequence). The CDR3 loop is CASCEGGSQETQYF. CDR3 in DNA: TGTGCCAGTTGTGAAGGGGGCTCCCAAGAGACCCAGTACTTC.

This clone came up a few times. This chain links TRBV7-9 with TRBJ2-1; D uncertain. In germline, CDR1 is SEHNR, CDR2 FQNEAQ (reference sequence). This CDR3 is built from 14 residues. V lost 5 bases, J lost 0 bases, and 8 bases lay in between. CDR3 sequence reads: CASSPVLSYNEQFF. The DNA of the CDR3 is TGTGCCAGCAGCCCTGTACTCTCCTACAATGAGCAGTTCTTC.

The chain links TRBV6-5 to TRBJ2-2; D not resolved. The CDR3 has 13 residues. Trimming took off 0 bases at V and 9 bases at J, with 8 bases between the two ends. CDR1 and CDR2 (germline): MNHEY, SVGAGI. Written as DNA, the CDR3 is TGTGCCAGCAGTTACTCCCAGTATCGGGAGCTGTTTTTT. It is translated as CASSYSQYRELFF.

This clone appeared a few times. The rearrangement links TRBV6-1 to TRBJ2-7; TRBD2 is a possible D gene (5 bases). Deletions cut 7 bases from V and 2 bases from J, with 6 bases between. In germline, CDR1 is MNHNS, CDR2 SASEGT. The CDR3 is 11 residues long. The chain's CDR3 is CASTGTYEQYF. The DNA for the CDR3 is TGTGCCAGCACGGGGACCTACGAGCAGTACTTC.

This clone was seen a few times. This chain uses TRBV4-2 with TRBJ2-5; D unclear. The closer fit of TRBJ2-7 to the DNA end suggests the J call may be wrong. Per germline, CDR1 LGHNA and CDR2 YNFKEQ. CDR3 length: 13 residues. This CDR3 is CASSQDLSVEQYF. CDR3 bases: TGTGCCAGCAGCCAAGACCTATCCGTCGAGCAGTACTTC.

The V and J genes are TRBV15 and TRBJ1-3; possibly TRBD1 for D (5 bases). The CDR3 is made up of 15 amino acids. The V and J ends lost 1 base and 2 bases respectively, with 9 bases between them. From germline, CDR1 is LNHNV and CDR2 YYDKDF (reference sequence). CDR3 region: CATSRVGGAGNTIYF. The CDR3 DNA follows: TGTGCCACCAGCAGAGTTGGAGGGGCTGGAAACACCATATATTTT. Filled out from reference TRBV15 and TRBJ1-3, the complete variable domain reads DAMVIQNPRYQVTQFGKPVTLSCSQTLNHNVMYWYQQKSSQAPKLLFHYYDKDFNNEADTPDNFQSRRPNTSFCFLDIRSPGLGDTAMYLCATSRVGGAGNTIYFGEGSWLTVV.

This clone has only a few counts. The chain couples TRBV7-2 to TRBJ2-1; D gene uncertain. The germline V and J ends were trimmed by 8 bases and 9 bases, with 8 bases remaining between them. The CDR3 length is 10 residues. Per the germline V gene, CDR1 is SGHTA and CDR2 is FQGNSA. The CDR3 sequence is CASGLGEQFF. In nucleotides, the CDR3 is TGTGCCAGCGGATTAGGTGAGCAGTTCTTC.

This clone has a handful of counts. The chain carries TRBV7-2 and TRBJ1-2; a weak D match, TRBD1 (5 bases). Germline loops: CDR1 SGHTA, CDR2 FQGNSA. The CDR3 length is 14 residues. V was shortened by 5 bases and J by 2 bases, with 12 bases between the two germline ends. The CDR3 spells CASSPSPGNYGYTF. DNA of the CDR3: TGTGCCAGCAGCCCCTCCCCAGGGAACTATGGCTACACCTTC.